The 7 T cell receptor beta chains below were found in one sample sequenced in a study of shared clonotypes between healthy human individuals. Assay used: immunoSEQ multiplex PCR; TCRdb lists only in-frame clones, some missing. The table shows about 670,000 clones, with roughly 70% occurring only once. The material sequenced was memory CD4+ T cells sorted from blood. The sample's subset: CD45RA-negative fraction. Receptors were obtained from a woman aged 30 to 39 in good health.

Note on this clone: No DNA is shown, since the ends of the CDR3 on it are uncertain; the CDR3 is the one TCRdb lists. CDR3 loop: CASTSARGGEQYF. The chain combines TRBV19 with TRBJ2-7; TRBD2 is the table's D call and was not checked against the DNA. Termini included, the CDR3 measures 13 amino acids. Germline V gives CDR1 LNHDA, CDR2 SQIVND (reference sequence).

Note on this clone: Other DNA sequences in the same sample also yield this CDR3. V usage is TRBV19 and J usage is TRBJ1-5; unclear D gene. The CDR3 sequence is 12 residues long. Germline values: CDR1 LNHDA, CDR2 SQIVND (reference sequence). Trimming cost V 6 bases and J 5 bases, with 8 bases left between them. CDR3 region: CASRDGDQPQHF. For the CDR3, the DNA is TGTGCCAGTAGAGACGGTGATCAGCCCCAGCATTTT.

This chain uses TRBV11-3 with TRBJ2-1; TRBD1 is a possible D gene (7 bases). Deletions cut 5 bases from V and 3 bases from J, with 14 bases between. CDR1 SGHNT and CDR2 YENEEA come from the germline V gene. The CDR3 has 15 residues. The CDR3 nucleotides are TGTGCCAGCAGCCGGGCGGGACAGAGCTACAATGAGCAGTTCTTC. Its protein is CASSRAGQSYNEQFF.

The chain couples TRBV4-2 to TRBJ1-4, with a tentative D call TRBD1 (5 bases). Germline CDR1 and CDR2: LGHNA and YNFKEQ. Deletions cut 3 bases from V and 8 bases from J, with 13 bases between. The length of the CDR3 is 14 residues. This chain's CDR3 is CASSQGLEGEKLFF. The CDR3 coding sequence is TGTGCCAGCAGCCAGGGACTGGAGGGGGAAAAACTGTTTTTT.

This clone has just a few counts. The chain carries TRBV5-4 and TRBJ2-3; no clear D. V was trimmed by 3 bases and J by 2 bases, leaving 10 bases between them. Germline V gives CDR1 SGHNT, CDR2 YYREEE (reference sequence). The CDR3 runs to 14 residues. CDR3 coding DNA: TGTGCCAGCAGCTCTACCCCGTACACAGATACGCAGTATTTT. It encodes CASSSTPYTDTQYF.

The rearrangement joins TRBV4-1 to TRBJ1-4; D is possibly TRBD1 (5 bases). CDR3 size: 18 residues. Germline assignment: CDR1 MGHRA and CDR2 YSYEKL. The V and J ends lost 0 bases and 0 bases respectively, with 14 bases between them. CDR3 protein: CASSQDGRDRATNEKLFF. The CDR3 bases are TGCGCCAGCAGCCAAGATGGCCGGGACCGAGCAACTAATGAAAAACTGTTTTTT.

This rearrangement joins TRBV7-9 to TRBJ2-7; no definite D call. Trimming removed 7 bases from V and 0 bases from J, with 16 bases in between. Per germline, CDR1 SEHNR and CDR2 FQNEAQ (reference sequence). The CDR3 runs to 15 residues. The CDR3 DNA follows: TGTGCCAGCAAACCAGGCGCCCTGAGCTCCTACGAGCAGTACTTC. This encodes CASKPGALSSYEQYF.